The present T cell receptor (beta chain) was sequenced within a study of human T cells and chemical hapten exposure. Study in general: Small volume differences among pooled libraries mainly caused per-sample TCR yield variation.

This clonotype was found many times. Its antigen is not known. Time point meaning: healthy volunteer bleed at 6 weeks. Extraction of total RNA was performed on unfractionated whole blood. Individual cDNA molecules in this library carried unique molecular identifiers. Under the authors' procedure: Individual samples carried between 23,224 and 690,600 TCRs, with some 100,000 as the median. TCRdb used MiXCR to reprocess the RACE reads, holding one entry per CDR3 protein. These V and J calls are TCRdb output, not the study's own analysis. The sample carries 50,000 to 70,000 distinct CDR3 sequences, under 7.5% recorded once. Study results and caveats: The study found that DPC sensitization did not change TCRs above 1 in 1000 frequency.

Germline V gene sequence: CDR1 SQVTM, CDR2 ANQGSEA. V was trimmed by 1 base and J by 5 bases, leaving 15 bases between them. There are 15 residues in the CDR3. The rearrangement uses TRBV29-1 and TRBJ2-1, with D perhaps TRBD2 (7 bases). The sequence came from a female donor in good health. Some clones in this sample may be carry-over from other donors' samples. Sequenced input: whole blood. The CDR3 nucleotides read TGCAGCGTTGAAGGGCCAGGGGAGGGGAACAATGAGCAGTTCTTC. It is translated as CSVEGPGEGNNEQFF.